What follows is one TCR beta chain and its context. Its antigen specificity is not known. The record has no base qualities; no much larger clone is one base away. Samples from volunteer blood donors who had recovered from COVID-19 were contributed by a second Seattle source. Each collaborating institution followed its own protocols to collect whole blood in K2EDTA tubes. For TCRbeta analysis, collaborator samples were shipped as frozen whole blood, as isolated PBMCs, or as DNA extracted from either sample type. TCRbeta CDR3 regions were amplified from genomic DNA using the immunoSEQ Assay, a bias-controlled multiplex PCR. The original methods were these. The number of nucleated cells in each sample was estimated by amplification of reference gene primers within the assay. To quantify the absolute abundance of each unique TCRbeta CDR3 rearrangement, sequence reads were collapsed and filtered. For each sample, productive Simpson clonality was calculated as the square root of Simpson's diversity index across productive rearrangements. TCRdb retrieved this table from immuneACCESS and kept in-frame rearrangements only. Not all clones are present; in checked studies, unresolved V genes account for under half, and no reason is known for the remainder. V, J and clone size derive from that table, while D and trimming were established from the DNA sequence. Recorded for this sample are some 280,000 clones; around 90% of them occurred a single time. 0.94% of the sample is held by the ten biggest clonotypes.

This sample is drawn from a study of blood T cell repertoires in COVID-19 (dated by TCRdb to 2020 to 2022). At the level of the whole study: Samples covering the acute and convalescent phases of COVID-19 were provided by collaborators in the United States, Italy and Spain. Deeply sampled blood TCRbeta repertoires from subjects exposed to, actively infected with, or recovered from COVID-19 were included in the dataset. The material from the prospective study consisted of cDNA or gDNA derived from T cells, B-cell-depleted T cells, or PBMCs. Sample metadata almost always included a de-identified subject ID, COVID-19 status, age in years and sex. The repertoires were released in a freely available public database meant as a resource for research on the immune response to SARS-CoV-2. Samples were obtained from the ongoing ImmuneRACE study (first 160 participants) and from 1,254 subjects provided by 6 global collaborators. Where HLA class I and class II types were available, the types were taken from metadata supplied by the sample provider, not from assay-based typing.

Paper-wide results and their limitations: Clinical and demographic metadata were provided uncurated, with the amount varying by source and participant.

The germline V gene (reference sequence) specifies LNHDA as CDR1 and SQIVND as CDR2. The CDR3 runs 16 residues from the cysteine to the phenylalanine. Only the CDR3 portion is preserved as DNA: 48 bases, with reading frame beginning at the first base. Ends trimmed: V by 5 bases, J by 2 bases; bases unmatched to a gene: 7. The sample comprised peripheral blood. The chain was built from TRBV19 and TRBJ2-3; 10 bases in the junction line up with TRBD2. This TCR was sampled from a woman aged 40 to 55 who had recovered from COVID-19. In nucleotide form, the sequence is TGTGCCAGTAGTCCCCGGACTAGCGGATACACAGATACGCAGTATTTT. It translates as CASSPRTSGYTDTQYF.